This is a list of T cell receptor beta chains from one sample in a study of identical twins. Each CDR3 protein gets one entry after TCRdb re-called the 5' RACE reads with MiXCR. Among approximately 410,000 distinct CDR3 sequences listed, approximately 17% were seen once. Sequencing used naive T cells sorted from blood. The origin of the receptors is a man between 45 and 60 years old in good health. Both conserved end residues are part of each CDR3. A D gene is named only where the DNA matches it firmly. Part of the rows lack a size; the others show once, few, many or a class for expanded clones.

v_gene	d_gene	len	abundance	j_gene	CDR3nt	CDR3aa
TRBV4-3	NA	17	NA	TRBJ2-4	TGCGCCAGCAGCCAAGAGGCTCCCGGGACGACCAAAAACATTCAGTACTTC	CASSQEAPGTTKNIQYF
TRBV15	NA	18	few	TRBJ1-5	TGTGCCACCAGCAGAGATTACGGTTCAGGGAATGGCAATCAGCCCCAGCATTTT	CATSRDYGSGNGNQPQHF
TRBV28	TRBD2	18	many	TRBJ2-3	TGTGCCAGCAGTTTATCCCCTGGGAGCGGGAGATTCACAGATACGCAGTATTTT	CASSLSPGSGRFTDTQYF
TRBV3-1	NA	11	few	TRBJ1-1	TGTGCCAGCAGCCTCCACACTGAAGCTTTCTTT	CASSLHTEAFF
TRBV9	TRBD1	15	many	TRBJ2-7	TGTGCCAGCAGCGTAGGGCACGGGACAGCCTACGAGCAGTACTTC	CASSVGHGTAYEQYF
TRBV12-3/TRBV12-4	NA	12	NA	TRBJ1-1	TGTGCCAGCAGTAACCCGTTGGCAGAAGCTTTCTTT	CASSNPLAEAFF
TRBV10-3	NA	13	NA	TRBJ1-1	TGTGCCATCAGTGAGTCGAAGTTAGCTGAAGCTTTCTTT	CAISESKLAEAFF
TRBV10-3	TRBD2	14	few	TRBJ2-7	TGTGCCATCAGTGGGACTAGCGGGAACTACGAGCAGTACTTC	CAISGTSGNYEQYF
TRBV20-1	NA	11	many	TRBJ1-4	TGCAGTGCATACAGAGGAGAAAAACTGTTTTTT	CSAYRGEKLFF
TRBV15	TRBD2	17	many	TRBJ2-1	TGTGCCACCAGCAGAGATGGACTAGCACCTAGCCGGGATGAGCAGTTCTTC	CATSRDGLAPSRDEQFF
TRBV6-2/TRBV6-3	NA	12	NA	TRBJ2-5	TGTGCCAGCAGTTACGAGCAAGAGACCCAGTACTTC	CASSYEQETQYF
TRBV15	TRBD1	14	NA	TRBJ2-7	TGTGCCACCAGCCCACGGACAGGGCGCACCGAGCAGTACTTC	CATSPRTGRTEQYF
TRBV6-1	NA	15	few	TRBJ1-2	TGTGCCAGCAGTGAGACCCACCAGGATCTGGGTGGCTACACCTTC	CASSETHQDLGGYTF
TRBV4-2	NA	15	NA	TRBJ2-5	TGTGCCAGCAGCCAAGATCGCGGTTCAACAGAGACCCAGTACTTC	CASSQDRGSTETQYF
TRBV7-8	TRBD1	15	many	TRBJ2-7	TGTGCCAGCAGCTTGGACAGGGTTGGGACCTACGAGCAGTACTTC	CASSLDRVGTYEQYF
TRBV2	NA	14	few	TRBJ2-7	TGTGCCAGCAGTGGCGAGGACTATGCTCGCGAGCAGTACTTC	CASSGEDYAREQYF
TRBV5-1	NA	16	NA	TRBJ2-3	TGCGCCAGCCAGCGTAGGGGGGGCGGTAGCACAGATACGCAGTATTTT	CASQRRGGGSTDTQYF
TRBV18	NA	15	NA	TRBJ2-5	TGTGCCAGCTCACCACCGGGGGCGCCCGAAGAGACCCAGTACTTC	CASSPPGAPEETQYF
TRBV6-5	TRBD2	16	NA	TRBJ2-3	TGTGCCAGCAGTTATCCTAGCGGGGGGGGCACAGATACGCAGTATTTT	CASSYPSGGGTDTQYF
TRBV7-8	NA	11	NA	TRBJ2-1	TGTGCCAGCGGGGGGTACGATGAGCAGTTCTTC	CASGGYDEQFF
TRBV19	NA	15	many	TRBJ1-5	TGTGCCAGTAGTATTGGGGCCGTAAGGAATCAGCCCCAGCATTTT	CASSIGAVRNQPQHF
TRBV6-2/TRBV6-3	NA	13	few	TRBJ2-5	TGTGCCAGCAGAAGACCGCCCCAAGAGACCCAGTACTTC	CASRRPPQETQYF
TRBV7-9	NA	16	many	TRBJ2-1	TGTGCCAGCAGCTTAGGAATACGGCAGGTTGATAATGAGCAGTTCTTC	CASSLGIRQVDNEQFF
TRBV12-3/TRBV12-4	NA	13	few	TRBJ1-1	TGTGCCAGCAGTTTGACCCCTGGGACTGAAGCTTTCTTT	CASSLTPGTEAFF
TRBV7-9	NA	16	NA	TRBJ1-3	TGTGCCAGCAGCCCTAATCCCGACAGCTCTGGAAACACCATATATTTT	CASSPNPDSSGNTIYF
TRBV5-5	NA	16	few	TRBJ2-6	TGTGCCAGCAACCGGTGGGAGACGTCAGGGGCCAACGTCCTGACTTTC	CASNRWETSGANVLTF
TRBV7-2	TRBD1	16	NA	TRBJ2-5	TGTGCCAGCAGCTTAAGCGTCGGCAGGGGGCCAGAGACCCAGTACTTC	CASSLSVGRGPETQYF
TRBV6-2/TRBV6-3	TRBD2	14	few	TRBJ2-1	TGTGCCAGCACCTTTAGCGGGAGCTACAATGAGCAGTTCTTC	CASTFSGSYNEQFF
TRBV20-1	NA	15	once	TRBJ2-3	TGCAGTGCTAGACCCAATGACCAATGGACAGATACGCAGTATTTT	CSARPNDQWTDTQYF